One and the same sample provided the 32 T cell receptor beta chains below, sequenced in a study of T cell responses to AZD1222 COVID-19 vaccine. The protocol was immunoSEQ multiplex PCR, while the TCRdb copy is restricted to in-frame clones and leaves out a portion. Of 150,000 to 200,000 clones listed, roughly 92% are singletons. This specimen consisted of peripheral blood, obtained 28 days after the second dose of the MenACWY control vaccine. The receptors come from an adult who received the MenACWY meningococcal vaccine as a control.

The chain couples TRBV30 to TRBJ1-3, with TRBD1 matching 7 bases. This CDR3 contains 14 residues. Trimming at V came to 4 bases and at J to 4 bases, leaving 7 bases not matched to a gene. Germline V gene data show CDR1 as GTSNPN and CDR2 as SVGIG (reference sequence). CDR3 bases: TGTGCCTGGACCGCCGGGACAGTGGGAAACACCATATATTTT. Amino acid sequence: CAWTAGTVGNTIYF.

The V gene is TRBV7-9, the J gene TRBJ2-5; D possibly corresponds to TRBD1 (6 bases). In germline, CDR1 is SEHNR, CDR2 FQNEAQ (reference sequence). The CDR3 sequence is 16 residues long. V was pared by 7 bases and J by 6 bases, with 24 bases between. The CDR3 DNA is TGTGCCAGCACCCGATTTCTTACAGGGTTCAGAAAGACCCAGTACTTC. This sequence encodes CASTRFLTGFRKTQYF.

This clone occurred once. The chain couples TRBV7-9 to TRBJ1-2; 8 bases map to TRBD1. With 10 bases clipped from V and 4 bases from J, the junction kept 14 bases outside the gene matches. Germline-derived CDR1 and CDR2 are SEHNR and FQNEAQ (reference sequence). This CDR3 has 15 residues. The CDR3 loop reads CATSSGQGLAYGYTF. DNA for the CDR3: TGTGCCACCTCGAGCGGACAGGGCCTGGCCTATGGCTACACCTTC.

This chain connects TRBV5-1 to TRBJ1-6, with D tentatively TRBD1 (5 bases). The germline gives CDR1 SGHRS, CDR2 YFSETQ. This CDR3 is 15 amino acids long. The V gene lost 4 bases and the J gene lost 7 bases, with 15 bases spanning the gap. CDR3 in amino acids: CASSQERGGNSPLHF. In DNA, the CDR3 is TGCGCCAGCAGCCAAGAGAGGGGCGGGAATTCACCCCTCCACTTT.

The genes are TRBV2 and TRBJ1-1; TRBD1 is a possible D gene (5 bases). Trimming removed 3 bases from V and 7 bases from J, with 6 bases in between. The CDR3 contains 11 residues. Germline CDR1 SNHLY, CDR2 FYNNEI. CDR3 loop: CASSDRVEAFF. The DNA for the CDR3 is TGTGCCAGCAGTGACAGGGTTGAAGCTTTCTTT.

The chain employs TRBV2 and TRBJ1-2, with 7 positions matching TRBD1. J was trimmed by 8 bases and V by 5 bases; bases with no gene match: 8. The CDR3 is 13 residues long. The germline V gene encodes CDR1 SNHLY and CDR2 FYNNEI. The CDR3 bases are TGTGCCAGCAGTTCGGACAGGACCCGAGGCTACACCTTC. Its translation: CASSSDRTRGYTF.

The chain joins TRBV7-9 to TRBJ1-2, with D uncertain. The CDR3 is 14 amino acids. The germline gives CDR1 SEHNR, CDR2 FQNEAQ (reference sequence). V was cut by 7 bases and J by 0 bases, with 12 bases left in between. In DNA, the CDR3 is TGTGCCAGCAAGGCGACACTTCCTAACTATGGCTACACCTTC. Protein sequence: CASKATLPNYGYTF.

V gene TRBV4-2 combines with J gene TRBJ1-2; 11 positions match TRBD1. The CDR3 has 17 amino acids. Germline V gene lookup returns CDR1 LGHNA and CDR2 YNFKEQ. V lost 0 bases and J lost 3; bases outside the gene matches: 6. As DNA, the CDR3 is TGTGCCAGCAGCCAAGACGCGCGGACAGGGGGCCACTATGGCTACACCTTC. Protein: CASSQDARTGGHYGYTF.

The CDR3: CASSSRYTQYF. The CDR3 DNA follows: TGTGCCAGCTCTAGCCGTTATACGCAGTATTTT. The chain joins TRBV6-5 to TRBJ2-3, with a tentative D call TRBD2 (5 bases). This CDR3 has 11 amino acids. Germline lookup yields CDR1 MNHEY and CDR2 SVGAGI. Between the trimmed V and J ends, which lost 8 bases and 7 bases, there was a span of 10 bases.

This clone came up once. This chain joins TRBV7-9 and TRBJ1-5, with D perhaps matching TRBD1 (6 bases). The germline V gene encodes CDR1 SEHNR and CDR2 FQNEAQ (reference sequence). This CDR3 is 14 amino acids long. The V gene lost 5 bases and the J gene lost 6 bases, with 14 bases spanning the gap. This chain's CDR3 is CASSPVGGLQPQHF. CDR3 bases: TGTGCCAGCAGCCCAGTTGGGGGGCTTCAGCCCCAGCATTTT.

This chain joins TRBV6-1 and TRBJ2-1; no reliable D call. The CDR3 has 15 residues. The germline CDR1 and CDR2 sequences are MNHNS and SASEGT. Trimming left V 2 bases short and J 4 bases short, with 12 bases between. The CDR3 loop reads CASSEYRFAYNEQFF. In DNA, the CDR3 is TGTGCCAGCAGTGAATATAGGTTTGCGTACAATGAGCAGTTCTTC.

A few counts support this clone. The chain joins TRBV5-6 to TRBJ1-4, with 7 bases aligning to TRBD1. Germline V gives CDR1 SGHDT, CDR2 YYEEEE. The CDR3 extends over 14 amino acids. The junction had 5 bases not matched to a gene; V was cut back by 4 bases and J by 5 bases. The CDR3 DNA reads TGTGCCAGCAGCGACAGGGACCGAAATGAAAAACTGTTTTTT. It specifies CASSDRDRNEKLFF.

This rearrangement joins TRBV6-5 to TRBJ1-3, with a possible D match to TRBD1 (5 bases). Germline CDR1 is MNHEY and CDR2 is SVGAGI. CDR3 length: 16 residues. The ends were cut back, 0 bases at V and 0 bases at J, with 9 bases in the middle. CDR3 sequence (DNA): TGTGCCAGCAGTTACTCGGGTGGGGGCTCTGGAAACACCATATATTTT. This gives the protein CASSYSGGGSGNTIYF.

The chain carries TRBV19 and TRBJ1-2; 9 bases map to TRBD1. Germline loops: CDR1 LNHDA, CDR2 SQIVND (reference sequence). Trimming at V came to 1 base and at J to 8 bases, leaving 5 bases not matched to a gene. The CDR3 has 14 residues. CDR3 coding DNA: TGTGCCAGTAGTATAGGGGGACAGGGTTTAGGCTACACCTTC. Translating it yields CASSIGGQGLGYTF.

This rearrangement joins TRBV18 to TRBJ1-2, with D possibly matching TRBD1 (5 bases). Germline V lookup: CDR1 KGHSH, CDR2 LQKENI. The CDR3 is 15 amino acids. Trimming pared 3 bases from V and 8 bases from J, leaving 19 bases between. CDR3: CASSPSESSRQGYTF. The CDR3 nucleotides read TGTGCCAGCTCACCCTCGGAAAGTAGTAGACAGGGCTACACCTTC.

The V and J genes are TRBV6-6 and TRBJ1-5, with 7 bases lining up with TRBD1. CDR3 length: 13 residues. Germline V lookup: CDR1 MNHNY, CDR2 SVGAGI (reference sequence). J was trimmed by 6 bases and V by 5 bases; bases with no gene match: 4. CDR3 residues: CASSVTGTQPQHF. CDR3 nucleotides: TGTGCCAGCAGTGTGACAGGGACTCAGCCCCAGCATTTT.

The chain joins TRBV10-2 to TRBJ2-7; TRBD2 is a possible D gene (7 bases). The germline V gene has CDR1 WSHSY and CDR2 SAAADI. There are 14 residues in the CDR3. The germline V and J ends were trimmed by 6 bases and 2 bases, with 14 bases remaining between them. The CDR3 sequence is CASRVGGAPYEQYF. CDR3 nucleotide sequence: TGCGCCAGCAGAGTTGGGGGGGCCCCCTACGAGCAGTACTTC.

The chain couples TRBV4-2 to TRBJ2-7, with 13 bases lining up with TRBD2. CDR1 and CDR2 (germline): LGHNA, YNFKEQ. With V trimmed by 1 base and J by 5 bases, 8 bases remained unmatched. This CDR3 contains 17 residues. CDR3 residues: CASSQVGFGTSGNEQYF. DNA of the CDR3: TGTGCCAGCAGCCAAGTCGGATTCGGGACTAGCGGGAACGAGCAGTACTTC.

The J gene is TRBJ1-4, the V gene TRBV3-1 (or the pseudogene TRBV3-2); weak D call: TRBD1 (5 bases). From germline, CDR1 is LGHDT and CDR2 YNNKEL (reference sequence). The CDR3 totals 14 residues. V dropped 2 bases and J dropped 7 bases, with 11 bases sitting between them. The CDR3 loop is CASSQQGGAEKLFF. The CDR3 nucleotides are TGTGCCAGCAGCCAACAGGGAGGGGCTGAAAAACTGTTTTTT.

This sequence joins TRBV3-1 (or the pseudogene TRBV3-2) and TRBJ2-1; 10 nucleotides align to TRBD2. Germline CDR1 LGHDT, CDR2 YNNKEL (reference sequence). Trimming at V came to 0 bases and at J to 13 bases, leaving 6 bases not matched to a gene. The CDR3 has 14 residues. This CDR3 reads CASSQERLAGAQFF. The CDR3 DNA is TGTGCCAGCAGCCAAGAGCGGCTAGCGGGAGCACAGTTCTTC.

The table lists this clone with a count of one. The genes are TRBV5-8 and TRBJ2-1, with 11 bases lining up with TRBD2. The CDR3 runs 16 residues. Germline CDR1 and CDR2: SGHTS and YDEGEE. J was trimmed by 4 bases and V by 6 bases; bases with no gene match: 9. CDR3 nucleotide sequence: TGTGCCAGCACCAAAGCAGGACTAGCGGGTTACAATGAGCAGTTCTTC. Its protein is CASTKAGLAGYNEQFF.

The gene calls are TRBV28 and TRBJ1-6; 7 positions match TRBD1. The CDR3 is 16 amino acids. CDR1 MDHEN and CDR2 SYDVKM come from the germline V gene. Trimming took 7 bases from V and 7 from J; bases not matched to a gene: 13. CDR3 protein: CASTPLRDSSNSPLHF. CDR3 coding DNA: TGTGCCAGCACCCCTTTAAGGGACAGCTCCAATTCACCCCTCCACTTT.

The CDR3 here is CATSRERGIEQFF. The CDR3 nucleotides are TGTGCCACCAGCAGAGAAAGGGGGATTGAGCAGTTCTTC. The chain recombines TRBV15 with TRBJ2-1, with a tentative D call TRBD1 (6 bases). The V gene lost 0 bases and the J gene lost 9 bases, with 9 bases spanning the gap. There are 13 residues in the CDR3. The germline gives CDR1 LNHNV, CDR2 YYDKDF (reference sequence).

This clone appeared a single time. The V call is TRBV5-1, the J call TRBJ2-7; D is uncertain. The CDR3 covers 16 residues. Trimming pared 2 bases from V and 0 bases from J, leaving 15 bases between. Germline V gene data show CDR1 as SGHRS and CDR2 as YFSETQ. CDR3 DNA: TGCGCCAGCAGCTTAGGGTCAGAACCTTTCTCCTACGAGCAGTACTTC. Translation gives CASSLGSEPFSYEQYF. Complete variable domain (other parts from reference TRBV5-1 and TRBJ2-7): KAGVTQTPRYLIKTRGQQVTLSCSPISGHRSVSWYQQTPGQGLQFLFEYFSETQRNKGNFPGRFSGRQFSNSRSEMNVSTLELGDSALYLCASSLGSEPFSYEQYFGPGTRLTVT.

CDR3 bases: TGCGCCAGCAGCCAAGGACTAGCGGGAGGAATGCGGTATGAGCAGTTCTTC. Translated, it gives CASSQGLAGGMRYEQFF. This sequence joins TRBV4-1 and TRBJ2-1; the match to TRBD2 covers 13 bases. J gave up 8 bases and V 1 base, and 8 bases lay outside the gene matches. This CDR3 has 17 residues. Germline values: CDR1 MGHRA, CDR2 YSYEKL.

This chain connects TRBV7-9 to TRBJ1-6, with TRBD1 identical over 7 bases. CDR3 length: 15 residues. The germline gives CDR1 SEHNR, CDR2 FQNEAQ (reference sequence). J gave up 5 bases and V 6 bases, and 7 bases lay outside the gene matches. This chain's CDR3 is CASRPEGANNSPLHF. CDR3 nucleotide sequence: TGTGCCAGCAGACCCGAGGGGGCCAATAATTCACCCCTCCACTTT.

Remarks on this clone: Other nucleotide sequences from this sample produce the same CDR3. V and J are TRBV28 and TRBJ2-7, with a tentative D call TRBD1 (6 bases). Germline CDR1 and CDR2: MDHEN and SYDVKM. The CDR3 has 17 amino acids. Trimming took off 2 bases at V and 1 base at J, with 18 bases between the two ends. This CDR3 reads CASSLISPQGFSYEQYF. CDR3 sequence (DNA): TGTGCCAGCAGTTTAATTTCCCCGCAGGGGTTTTCCTACGAGCAGTACTTC.

This clone was seen a few times. V is TRBV7-3 and J is TRBJ2-2, with 9 bases lining up with TRBD2. The germline gives CDR1 SGHTA, CDR2 FQGTGA. The CDR3 runs to 17 residues. Losses at the gene ends were 4 bases for V and 0 bases for J; bases not matched to a gene: 6. The CDR3 reads CASSSPLAGTNTGELFF. CDR3 sequence (DNA): TGTGCCAGCAGCTCTCCGCTAGCGGGAACGAACACCGGGGAGCTGTTTTTT.

The chain is built from TRBV10-2 and TRBJ1-5, with no clear D. The CDR3 has 14 amino acids. Trimming cost V 2 bases and J 1 base, with 6 bases left between them. Germline CDR1 reads WSHSY; CDR2 reads SAAADI. Written as DNA, the CDR3 is TGCGCCAGCAGTGAGAATGGGAGCAATCAGCCCCAGCATTTT. Its protein is CASSENGSNQPQHF.

This clone was detected only once. The chain uses TRBV6-5 and TRBJ2-5, with a tentative D call TRBD1 (6 bases). The length of the CDR3 is 14 residues. The V and J ends lost 6 bases and 0 bases respectively, with 11 bases between them. The germline V gene has CDR1 MNHEY and CDR2 SVGAGI. CDR3 in DNA: TGTGCCAGCAGCCCGGCAGGGGACCAAGAGACCCAGTACTTC. This encodes CASSPAGDQETQYF.

V and J are TRBV18 and TRBJ1-4; D possibly corresponds to TRBD1 (5 bases). The germline CDR1 and CDR2 sequences are KGHSH and LQKENI. The CDR3 has 16 amino acids. The V end lost 6 bases, the J end lost 8 bases, and 22 bases lay between the germline ends. The CDR3 nucleotides are TGTGCCAGCTCCAATCCTCCCGACTCTGGGGGGGAAAAACTGTTTTTT. Encoded protein: CASSNPPDSGGEKLFF.

The rearrangement uses TRBV3-1 (or the pseudogene TRBV3-2) and TRBJ2-1; 10 bases are a match to TRBD2. The CDR3 has 16 amino acids. CDR1 and CDR2 (germline): LGHDT, YNNKEL (reference sequence). J gave up 10 bases and V 4 bases, and 13 bases lay outside the gene matches. DNA for the CDR3: TGTGCCAGCAGCCCAGCCTCTAGCGGGAGTCATCGGGAGCAGTTCTTC. Translating gives CASSPASSGSHREQFF.